These 21 T cell receptor beta chains share one sample of origin, sequenced in a study of high-grade serous ovarian cancer treatment subgroups. Using immunoSEQ multiplex PCR, the repertoire was profiled, and TCRdb retains in-frame clones only, with some absent. The sample has some 12,000 clones, 80% to 85% seen once; the top ten hold under 7.5%. Tumor tissue was taken before any definitive surgery or chemotherapy was given. The sequenced sample consisted of tumor tissue. Source of these receptors: a human donor with high-grade serous ovarian cancer.

In this sample, this clone turned up a few times. This chain connects TRBV2 to TRBJ1-1; weak D call: TRBD1 (6 bases). From germline, CDR1 is SNHLY and CDR2 FYNNEI. Trimming removed 8 bases at V and 7 bases at J, with 20 bases between. The CDR3 covers 14 residues. This CDR3 is CASGSLQTGIEAFF. The DNA for the CDR3 is TGTGCCAGCGGATCTTTACAGACAGGTATTGAAGCTTTCTTT.

The chain is built from TRBV6-6 and TRBJ2-7, with D possibly being TRBD2 (6 bases). The CDR3 runs to 14 residues. CDR1 is MNHNY, CDR2 SVGAGI, per germline (reference sequence). Trimming removed 5 bases at V and 2 bases at J, with 13 bases between. The CDR3 loop is CASSDSGGAYEQYF. CDR3 nucleotides: TGTGCCAGCAGTGATAGCGGAGGGGCCTACGAGCAGTACTTC.

The rearrangement links TRBV4-1 to TRBJ2-1, with TRBD2 matching 11 bases. With V trimmed by 3 bases and J by 10 bases, 8 bases remained unmatched. The length of the CDR3 is 15 residues. Germline-derived CDR1 and CDR2 are MGHRA and YSYEKL. This chain's CDR3 is CASSQSGLAGGEQFF. CDR3 bases: TGCGCCAGCAGCCAGAGCGGATTAGCGGGAGGGGAGCAGTTCTTC.

The sample holds one count of this clone. V is TRBV19 and J is TRBJ1-5; 7 nucleotides agree with TRBD1. Germline-derived CDR1 and CDR2 are LNHDA and SQIVND (reference sequence). CDR3 length: 15 amino acids. Losses at the gene ends were 10 bases for V and 0 bases for J; bases not matched to a gene: 9. The CDR3 bases are TGTGCCACCTCACAGGGGATTTATAGCAATCAGCCCCAGCATTTT. This sequence encodes CATSQGIYSNQPQHF.

The chain couples TRBV10-2 to TRBJ2-6; weak D call: TRBD2 (7 bases). The CDR3 is made up of 17 amino acids. Germline CDR1 WSHSY, CDR2 SAAADI. Trimming left V 10 bases short and J 0 bases short, with 19 bases between. The CDR3 here is CATPAGASSSGANVLTF. CDR3 nucleotide sequence: TGCGCCACCCCGGCGGGGGCCTCTAGCTCTGGGGCCAACGTCCTGACTTTC.

This clone was seen a single time. This chain uses TRBV4-1 with TRBJ2-1; TRBD2 matches at 12 bases. Trimming at V came to 1 base and at J to 13 bases, leaving 11 bases not matched to a gene. CDR3 size: 16 residues. CDR1 and CDR2 (germline): MGHRA, YSYEKL. The CDR3 region has the DNA TGCGCCAGCAGCCAAGGTCTGGGGCTAGCGGGAGGGCCTCAGTTCTTC. Protein: CASSQGLGLAGGPQFF.

The gene calls are TRBV29-1 and TRBJ2-2; D may be TRBD1 (6 bases). Germline-derived CDR1 and CDR2 are SQVTM and ANQGSEA. There are 14 residues in the CDR3. The V end lost 5 bases, the J end lost 1 base, and 11 bases lay between the germline ends. CDR3 amino acids: CSVYRDKNTGELFF. CDR3 bases: TGCAGCGTTTACCGGGACAAGAACACCGGGGAGCTGTTTTTT.

The rearrangement links TRBV9 to TRBJ2-1; no firm D call. The CDR3 is 12 residues long. In germline, CDR1 is SGDLS, CDR2 YYNGEE. Trimming removed 0 bases from V and 8 bases from J, with 6 bases in between. CDR3 loop: CASSVEPHEQFF. CDR3 bases: TGTGCCAGCAGCGTAGAACCCCATGAGCAGTTCTTC.

The genes are TRBV11-2 and TRBJ1-5; 7 nucleotides match TRBD1. Trimming cost V 1 base and J 3 bases; bases outside gene matches: 3. The CDR3 spans 15 residues. Germline V gene lookup returns CDR1 SGHAT and CDR2 FQNNGV. CDR3: CASSLGQGNNQPQHF. DNA of the CDR3: TGTGCCAGCAGCTTAGGACAGGGTAACAATCAGCCCCAGCATTTT.

V is TRBV28 and J is TRBJ2-1; 13 positions match TRBD2. J lost 0 bases, V lost 5 bases, and 7 bases had no gene match. This CDR3 region has 18 residues. Germline assignment: CDR1 MDHEN and CDR2 SYDVKM. Here the CDR3 DNA reads TGTGCCAGCAGTACGGGACTAGCGGGACTAAGCTCCTACAATGAGCAGTTCTTC. Protein product: CASSTGLAGLSSYNEQFF.

Only a few counts were recorded for this clone. The V call is TRBV6-1, the J call TRBJ2-1; 13 nucleotides line up with TRBD2. CDR3 size: 20 residues. Germline V gene data show CDR1 as MNHNS and CDR2 as SASEGT. The V gene end was trimmed by 2 bases and the J gene end by 6 bases; junction bases not matched to a gene: 16. The CDR3 reads CASSESGTSGVSSHPNEQFF. In DNA form, the CDR3 reads TGTGCCAGCAGTGAATCCGGGACTAGCGGGGTATCCTCCCACCCCAATGAGCAGTTCTTC.

The chain is built from TRBV19 and TRBJ2-5, with 8 bases matching TRBD2. V lost 3 bases and J lost 3; bases outside the gene matches: 3. CDR1 and CDR2 (germline): LNHDA, SQIVND (reference sequence). The CDR3 consists of 14 residues. The CDR3 sequence is CASSMGGRKETQYF. The CDR3 bases are TGTGCCAGTAGTATGGGCGGGAGGAAAGAGACCCAGTACTTC.

This clone was recorded a few times. V gene TRBV11-1 combines with J gene TRBJ2-1, with 12 bases identical to TRBD2. J was trimmed by 6 bases and V by 5 bases; bases with no gene match: 5. The length of the CDR3 is 15 residues. CDR1 is SGHAT and CDR2 is FQDESV in the germline V gene (reference sequence). CDR3: CASSDSLAGGNEQFF. The DNA of the CDR3 is TGTGCCAGCAGCGACTCACTAGCGGGGGGCAATGAGCAGTTCTTC. Complete variable domain (other parts from reference TRBV11-1 and TRBJ2-1): EAEVAQSPRYKITEKSQAVAFWCDPISGHATLYWYRQILGQGPELLVQFQDESVVDDSQLPKDRFSAERLKGVDSTLKIQPAELGDSAMYLCASSDSLAGGNEQFFGPGTRLTVL.

The chain links TRBV5-1 to TRBJ2-1, with TRBD2 matching 9 bases. Unmatched junction bases numbered 6, after V lost 4 bases and J lost 4 bases. Per germline, CDR1 SGHRS and CDR2 YFSETQ. This CDR3 is built from 15 residues. CDR3 region: CASSPAGGGYNEQFF. CDR3 coding DNA: TGCGCCAGCAGCCCAGCGGGAGGAGGGTACAATGAGCAGTTCTTC.

This clone was picked up one time. The CDR3 protein is CASSLGLETDTQYF. CDR3 bases: TGTGCCAGCAGCTTGGGCCTAGAAACAGATACGCAGTATTTT. The chain employs TRBV5-4 and TRBJ2-3; D remains unclear. The germline gives CDR1 SGHNT, CDR2 YYREEE (reference sequence). The CDR3 is 14 residues long. The germline V and J ends were trimmed by 0 bases and 3 bases, with 8 bases remaining between them.

The J gene is TRBJ1-1, the V gene TRBV15; TRBD1 aligns across 7 bases. The length of the CDR3 is 11 residues. After removal of 8 bases from V and 7 bases from J, the junction contained 4 bases not matched to a gene. The germline gives CDR1 LNHNV, CDR2 YYDKDF (reference sequence). CDR3 loop: CATRGGGEAFF. The CDR3 nucleotides read TGTGCCACCCGAGGGGGCGGTGAAGCTTTCTTT.

The V and J genes are TRBV5-4 and TRBJ1-2, with D unclear. Germline loops: CDR1 SGHNT, CDR2 YYREEE (reference sequence). The CDR3 is 13 residues long. V was cut by 0 bases and J by 2 bases, with 5 bases left in between. The CDR3 loop reads CASSLAKNYGYTF. The CDR3 DNA reads TGTGCCAGCAGCTTGGCCAAAAACTATGGCTACACCTTC.

In DNA, the CDR3 is TGTGCCTGGAGTGTACCCGGGAGTTCTCCTCGGCAGTACTTC. Encoded protein: CAWSVPGSSPRQYF. The gene calls are TRBV30 and TRBJ2-7, with D perhaps matching TRBD2 (6 bases). The CDR3 covers 14 residues. Trimming pared 0 bases from V and 9 bases from J, leaving 18 bases between. Germline lookup yields CDR1 GTSNPN and CDR2 SVGIG (reference sequence).

V and J are TRBV6-5 and TRBJ2-7; D ambiguous. The CDR3 extends over 13 amino acids. V gave up 0 bases and J gave up 7 bases, with 10 bases separating them. The germline V gene encodes CDR1 MNHEY and CDR2 SVGAGI. CDR3 nucleotide sequence: TGTGCCAGCAGTTACTCGAGTAGGATTGAGCAGTACTTC. Translating it yields CASSYSSRIEQYF.

The chain recombines TRBV7-6 with TRBJ1-2, with D possibly matching TRBD1 (5 bases). Germline V CDR1 and CDR2: SGHVS, FNYEAQ. Trimming stripped 1 base from V and 8 bases from J, with 14 bases between. This CDR3 contains 14 residues. The CDR3 spells CASSLDSGLRGYTF. The CDR3, as DNA: TGTGCCAGCAGCTTAGATTCAGGGTTGAGGGGCTACACCTTC. The complete variable domain, with remaining parts taken from reference TRBV7-6 and TRBJ1-2, reads GAGVSQSPRYKVTKRGQDVALRCDPISGHVSLYWYRQALGQGPEFLTYFNYEAQQDKSGLPNDRFSAERPEGSISTLTIQRTEQRDSAMYRCASSLDSGLRGYTFGSGTRLTVV.

This chain connects TRBV11-2 to TRBJ2-5; D possibly corresponds to TRBD2 (6 bases). Judging by the DNA end, TRBJ2-7 fits better; the J call may be wrong. This CDR3 spans 13 amino acids. Germline V gene lookup returns CDR1 SGHAT and CDR2 FQNNGV. Written as DNA, the CDR3 is TGTGCCAGCAGCCCGGGACTCCCTTACGAGCAGTACTTC. As protein: CASSPGLPYEQYF.